The clone carrying this T cell receptor (beta chain) was counted ten times or more. Its antigen is not identified. There were TCR beta CDR3 regions amplified from RNA transcripts. A first-round RT-PCR of the TCR CDR3 used the HTBI primer set. TCRdb recomputed calls from the multiplex PCR reads with MiXCR, one row per CDR3 protein. The sample lists approximately 700,000 distinct CDR3 sequences; about a sixth were seen once. These data belong to a study of T cells in Graves' hyperthyroidism and ophthalmopathy. This CDR3 comprises 16 residues. Trimming removed 5 bases from V and 4 bases from J; junction bases left unmatched: 12. Findings and caveats of the study: Ophthalmopathy, as predicted by the model, came a median roughly 6.5 months after the prediction. Blood also contained most expanded thyroid clonotypes above 0.001. From stable hyperthyroidism, ophthalmopathy was set apart by a 13 V-J model.

Diagnosis relied on clinical symptoms, serum thyroxine and TRAb, thyroid ultrasound and orbital computed tomography. This TCR came from a young man with Graves' hyperthyroidism. Sequencing input: blood. This chain joins TRBV6-7 and TRBJ2-7; 9 bases align to TRBD1. TRBV6-7 qualifies as an ORF whose function is uncertain. CDR3 bases: TGTGCCAGCAGTCGCGCCGGGACAGGGAATGAGTACGAGCAGTACTTC. Amino acids: CASSRAGTGNEYEQYF.